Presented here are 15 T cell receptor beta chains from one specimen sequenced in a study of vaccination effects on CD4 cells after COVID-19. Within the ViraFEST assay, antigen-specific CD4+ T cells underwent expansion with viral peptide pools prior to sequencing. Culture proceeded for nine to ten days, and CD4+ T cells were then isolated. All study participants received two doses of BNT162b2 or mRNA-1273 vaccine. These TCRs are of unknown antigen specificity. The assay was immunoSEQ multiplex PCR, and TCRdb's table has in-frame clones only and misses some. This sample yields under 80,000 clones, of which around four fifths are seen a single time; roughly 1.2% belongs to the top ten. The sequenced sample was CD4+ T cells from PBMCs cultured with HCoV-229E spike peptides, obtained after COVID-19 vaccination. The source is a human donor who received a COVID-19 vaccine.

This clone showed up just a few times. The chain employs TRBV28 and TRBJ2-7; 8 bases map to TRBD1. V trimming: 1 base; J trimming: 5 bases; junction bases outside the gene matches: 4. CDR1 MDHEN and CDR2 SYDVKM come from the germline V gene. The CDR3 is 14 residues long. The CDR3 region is CASSLSGTGNEQYV. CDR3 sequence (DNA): TGTGCCAGCAGTTTATCCGGGACAGGAAACGAGCAGTACGTC.

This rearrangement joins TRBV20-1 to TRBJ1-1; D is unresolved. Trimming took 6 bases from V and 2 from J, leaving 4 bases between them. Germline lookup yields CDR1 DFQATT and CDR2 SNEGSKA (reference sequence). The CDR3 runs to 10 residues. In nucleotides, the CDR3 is TGCAGTGCAAGTAACACTGAAGCTTTCTTT. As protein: CSASNTEAFF.

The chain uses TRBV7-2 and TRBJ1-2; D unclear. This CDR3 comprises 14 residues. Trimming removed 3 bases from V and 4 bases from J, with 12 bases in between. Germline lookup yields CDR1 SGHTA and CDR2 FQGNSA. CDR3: CASSLDAAPYGYTF. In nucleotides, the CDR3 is TGTGCCAGCAGCTTGGACGCAGCGCCCTATGGCTACACCTTC.

This CDR3 reads CASSADRYYGYTF. CDR3 DNA sequence: TGCGCCAGCAGCGCCGACAGGTACTATGGCTACACCTTC. This chain joins TRBV5-1 and TRBJ1-2, with TRBD1 as a possible D gene (6 bases). CDR3 length: 13 amino acids. CDR1 and CDR2 (germline): SGHRS, YFSETQ. V gave up 4 bases and J gave up 3 bases, with 10 bases separating them.

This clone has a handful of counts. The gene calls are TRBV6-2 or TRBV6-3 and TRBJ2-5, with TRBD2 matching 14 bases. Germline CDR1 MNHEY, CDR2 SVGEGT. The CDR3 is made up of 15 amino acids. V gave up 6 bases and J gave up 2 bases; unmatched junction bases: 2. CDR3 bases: TGTGCCAGCAGCCGGACTAGCGGGAGGCAAGAGACCCAGTACTTC. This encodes CASSRTSGRQETQYF.

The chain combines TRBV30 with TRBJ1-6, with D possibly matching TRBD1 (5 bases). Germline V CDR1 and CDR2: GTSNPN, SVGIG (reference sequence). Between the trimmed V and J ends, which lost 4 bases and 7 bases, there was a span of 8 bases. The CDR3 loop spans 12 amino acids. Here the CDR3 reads CAWNRWNSPLHF. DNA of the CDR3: TGTGCCTGGAACAGGTGGAATTCACCCCTCCACTTT.

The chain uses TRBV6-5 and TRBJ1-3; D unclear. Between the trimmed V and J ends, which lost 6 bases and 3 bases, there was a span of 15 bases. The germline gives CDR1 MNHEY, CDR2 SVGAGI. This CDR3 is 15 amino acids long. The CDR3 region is CASSQDGFLGNTIYF. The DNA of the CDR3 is TGTGCCAGCAGCCAGGACGGATTTCTTGGAAACACCATATATTTT.

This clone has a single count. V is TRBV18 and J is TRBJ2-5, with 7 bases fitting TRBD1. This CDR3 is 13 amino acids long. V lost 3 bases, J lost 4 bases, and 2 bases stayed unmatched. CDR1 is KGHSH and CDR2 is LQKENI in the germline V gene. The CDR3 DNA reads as TGTGCCAGCTCACCCGGGACAGTAGAGACCCAGTACTTC. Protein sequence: CASSPGTVETQYF.

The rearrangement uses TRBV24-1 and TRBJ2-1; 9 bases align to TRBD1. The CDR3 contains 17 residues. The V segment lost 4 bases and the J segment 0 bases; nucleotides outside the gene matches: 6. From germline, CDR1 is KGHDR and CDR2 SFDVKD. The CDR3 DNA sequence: TGTGCCACCAGTGACCCGGGACAGGGAGGCTCCTACAATGAGCAGTTCTTC. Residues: CATSDPGQGGSYNEQFF.

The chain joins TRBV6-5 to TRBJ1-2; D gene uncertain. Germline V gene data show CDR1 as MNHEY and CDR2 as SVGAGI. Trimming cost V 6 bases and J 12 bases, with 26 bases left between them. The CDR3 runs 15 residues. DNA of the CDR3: TGTGCCAGCAGATCTCTGGGAGAAAGGCCCGCATGTGACACCTTC. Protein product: CASRSLGERPACDTF.

CDR3 region: CASSGQVGVKAQNTEAFF. CDR3 nucleotide sequence: TGTGCCAGCAGCGGCCAGGTGGGAGTTAAGGCGCAGAACACTGAAGCTTTCTTT. The rearrangement joins TRBV3-1 (or the pseudogene TRBV3-2) to TRBJ1-1, with D uncertain. V lost 5 bases, J lost 1 base, and 23 bases lay in between. CDR3 length equals 18 residues. CDR1 is LGHDT, CDR2 YNNKEL, per germline (reference sequence).

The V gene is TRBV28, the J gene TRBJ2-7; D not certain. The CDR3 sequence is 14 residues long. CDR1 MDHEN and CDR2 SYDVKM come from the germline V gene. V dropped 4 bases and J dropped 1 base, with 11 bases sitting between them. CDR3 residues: CASSSSTESYEQYV. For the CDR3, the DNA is TGTGCCAGCAGTTCGTCTACTGAATCCTACGAGCAGTACGTC.

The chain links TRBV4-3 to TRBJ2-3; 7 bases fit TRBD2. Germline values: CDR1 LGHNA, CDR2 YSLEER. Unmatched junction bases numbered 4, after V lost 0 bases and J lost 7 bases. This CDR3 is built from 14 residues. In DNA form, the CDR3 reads TGCGCCAGCAGCCAAGATTCGGGGGGAAATACGCAGTATTTT. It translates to CASSQDSGGNTQYF.

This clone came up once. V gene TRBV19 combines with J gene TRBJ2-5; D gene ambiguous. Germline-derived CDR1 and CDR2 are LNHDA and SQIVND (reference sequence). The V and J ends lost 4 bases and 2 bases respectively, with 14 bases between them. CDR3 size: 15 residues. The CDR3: CASSNQLVGQETQYF. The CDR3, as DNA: TGTGCCAGTAGTAACCAACTCGTAGGGCAAGAGACCCAGTACTTC. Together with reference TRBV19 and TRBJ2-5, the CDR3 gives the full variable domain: DGGITQSPKYLFRKEGQNVTLSCEQNLNHDAMYWYRQDPGQGLRLIYYSQIVNDFQKGDIAEGYSVSREKKESFPLTVTSAQKNPTAFYLCASSNQLVGQETQYFGPGTRLLVL.

The CDR3 DNA reads as TGTGCCAGTAGTACGATGGCCAGCAATCAGCCCCAGCATTTT. It encodes CASSTMASNQPQHF. The rearrangement joins TRBV19 to TRBJ1-5; no clear D gene. The V end lost 4 bases, the J end lost 1 base, and 8 bases lay between the germline ends. The CDR3 is 14 residues long. Per the germline V gene, CDR1 is LNHDA and CDR2 is SQIVND (reference sequence).